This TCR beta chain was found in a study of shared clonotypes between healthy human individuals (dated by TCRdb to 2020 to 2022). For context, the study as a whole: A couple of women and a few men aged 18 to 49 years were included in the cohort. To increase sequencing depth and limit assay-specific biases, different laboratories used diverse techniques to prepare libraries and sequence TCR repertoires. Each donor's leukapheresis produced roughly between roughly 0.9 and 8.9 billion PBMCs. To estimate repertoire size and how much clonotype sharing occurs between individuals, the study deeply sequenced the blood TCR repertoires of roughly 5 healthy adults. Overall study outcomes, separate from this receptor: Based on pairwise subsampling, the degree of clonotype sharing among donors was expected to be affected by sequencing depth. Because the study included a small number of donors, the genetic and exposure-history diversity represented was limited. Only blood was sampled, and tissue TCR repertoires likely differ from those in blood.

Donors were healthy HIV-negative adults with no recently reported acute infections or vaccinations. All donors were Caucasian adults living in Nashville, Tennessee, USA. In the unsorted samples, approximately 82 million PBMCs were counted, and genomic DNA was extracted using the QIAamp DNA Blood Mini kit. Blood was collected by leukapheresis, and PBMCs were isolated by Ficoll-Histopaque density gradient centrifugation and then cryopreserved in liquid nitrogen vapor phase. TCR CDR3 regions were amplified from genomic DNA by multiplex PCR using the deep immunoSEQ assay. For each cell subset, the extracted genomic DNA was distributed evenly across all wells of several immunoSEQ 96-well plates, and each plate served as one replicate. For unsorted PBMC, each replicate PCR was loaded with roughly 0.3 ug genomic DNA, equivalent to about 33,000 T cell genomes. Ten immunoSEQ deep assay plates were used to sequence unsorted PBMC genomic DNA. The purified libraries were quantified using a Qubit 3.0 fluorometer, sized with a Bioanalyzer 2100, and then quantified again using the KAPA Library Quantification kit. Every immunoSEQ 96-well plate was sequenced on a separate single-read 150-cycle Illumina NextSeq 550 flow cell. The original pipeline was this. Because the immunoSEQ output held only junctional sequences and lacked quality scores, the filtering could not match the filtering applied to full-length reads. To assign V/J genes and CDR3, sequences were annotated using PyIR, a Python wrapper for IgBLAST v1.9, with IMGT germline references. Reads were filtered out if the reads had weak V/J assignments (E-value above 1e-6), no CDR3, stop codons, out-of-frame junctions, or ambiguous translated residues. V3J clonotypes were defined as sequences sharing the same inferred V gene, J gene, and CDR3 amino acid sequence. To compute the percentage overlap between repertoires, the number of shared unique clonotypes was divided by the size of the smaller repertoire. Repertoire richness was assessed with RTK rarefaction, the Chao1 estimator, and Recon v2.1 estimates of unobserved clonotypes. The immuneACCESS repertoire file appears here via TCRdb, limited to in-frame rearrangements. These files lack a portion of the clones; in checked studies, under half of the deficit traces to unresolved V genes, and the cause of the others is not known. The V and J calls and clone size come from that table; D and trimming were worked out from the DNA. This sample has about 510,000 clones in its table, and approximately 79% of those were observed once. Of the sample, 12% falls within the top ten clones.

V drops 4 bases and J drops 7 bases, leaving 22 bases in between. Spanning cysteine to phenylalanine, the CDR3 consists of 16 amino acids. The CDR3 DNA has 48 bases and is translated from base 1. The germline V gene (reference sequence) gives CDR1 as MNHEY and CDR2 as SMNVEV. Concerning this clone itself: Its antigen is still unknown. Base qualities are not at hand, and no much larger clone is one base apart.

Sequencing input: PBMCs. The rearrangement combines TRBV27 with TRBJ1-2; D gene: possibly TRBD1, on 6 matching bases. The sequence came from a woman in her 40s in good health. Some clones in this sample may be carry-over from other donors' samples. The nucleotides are TGTGCCAGCAGTTCCCTAGGGGCGGGGGCGAGGAGTGGCTACACCTTC. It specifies CASSSLGAGARSGYTF.